This TCR beta chain appears in the sequencing data of a study of CD8 T cells in Susac syndrome. Study-wide results and limits: The authors acknowledged that their TCR sequencing and HLA analysis involved a relatively small number of individuals.

Germline V gives CDR1 MGHRA, CDR2 YSYEKL. The V end was cut by 4 bases, the J end by 0 bases, with 9 bases between. This CDR3 comprises 14 residues. As to this clonotype: The antigen is unknown.

The authors reverse transcribed about 0.5 to 1 ug RNA with random hexamers. TCRdb independently ran MiXCR on the immunoSEQ multiplex PCR reads; one entry per CDR3 protein. Of 130,000 to 150,000 distinct CDR3 sequences in the sample, approximately 94% are singletons; the top ten hold more than 0.065%. V and J are TRBV4-1 and TRBJ1-1, with a possible D match to TRBD1 (6 bases). This clonotype originated in a human donor in good health. Source material: CD4+ T cells from PBMCs. Written as DNA, the CDR3 is TGCGCCAGCAGCCCGGACAGAATGAACACTGAAGCTTTCTTT. Translation: CASSPDRMNTEAFF.